This entry describes one TCR beta chain. As handled by the study authors: Amplification of reference gene primers was used by the study to estimate nucleated cell counts. TCRdb keeps only in-frame clones here, not all; method: immunoSEQ multiplex PCR. V and J calls and clone size are given by that table; D and trimming were obtained from the DNA. The repertoire holds some 56,000 clones, around 70% seen once, with 15% to 20% in the top ten. The CDR3 covers 16 residues. This sample was taken from a study of blood T cell repertoires in COVID-19. Study as a whole: The United States, Italy and Spain were the sources of the acute and convalescent COVID-19 samples. In each case, the material was cDNA or gDNA derived from T cells, B-cell-depleted T cells, or PBMCs.

Input material: peripheral blood. V is TRBV12-1 and J is TRBJ2-7; the table's D call of TRBD1 was not tested on the DNA. TRBV12-1 constitutes a pseudogene. The sequence came from a woman in her 50s with active or convalescent COVID-19. CDR3 DNA sequence: TGTGCCAGCAGCTTTGCAGGACAGCTTATCCAGTACGAGCAGTACTTC. Its translation: CASSFAGQLIQYEQYF.